This passage covers 13 T cell receptor beta chains from one sample sequenced in a study of cytomegalovirus exposure and HLA in healthy donors. The primer mix had 60 Vbeta and 13 Jbeta primers. Repertoires were generated with immunoSEQ multiplex PCR, while TCRdb's copy carries only in-frame clones and drops some. The top ten hold 6.5% to 9% of the sample, which has about 89,000 clones, 75% to 90% seen once. Sample: PBMCs. These receptor sequences come from a man in his forties in good health and CMV-seropositive.

The genes are TRBV2 and TRBJ1-6; D unresolved. The V end lost 10 bases, the J end lost 11 bases, and 15 bases lay between the germline ends. The CDR3 covers 12 residues. Germline V gene lookup returns CDR1 SNHLY and CDR2 FYNNEI. The CDR3 region is CATQKLKTPLHF. The CDR3 bases are TGTGCCACCCAAAAACTAAAAACACCCCTCCACTTT. Full variable domain (missing parts from reference TRBV2 and TRBJ1-6): EPEVTQTPSHQVTQMGQEVILRCVPISNHLYFYWYRQILGQKVEFLVSFYNNEISEKSEIFDDQFSVERPDGSNFTLKIRSTKLEDSAMYFCATQKLKTPLHFGNGTRLTVT.

The chain employs TRBV7-8 and TRBJ1-1; D might be TRBD1 (6 bases). Per germline, CDR1 SGHVS and CDR2 FQNEAQ. The CDR3 has 13 residues. The V end lost 5 bases, the J end lost 5 bases, and 12 bases lay between the germline ends. CDR3 sequence: CASSKYRETEAFF. The CDR3 nucleotides are TGTGCCAGCAGCAAATACAGGGAAACTGAAGCTTTCTTT.

The chain is built from TRBV18 and TRBJ2-4; 10 bases match TRBD2. This CDR3 has 18 residues. V shed 0 bases, J shed 6 bases, and the junction held 11 bases outside the gene matches. CDR1 KGHSH and CDR2 LQKENI come from the germline V gene. CDR3 DNA sequence: TGTGCCAGCTCACCACCGACAAGCGGGAGGGCCGGGGGAAACATTCAGTACTTC. It yields the protein CASSPPTSGRAGGNIQYF.

The CDR3 DNA sequence: TGTGCCAGCAGCTTGTATTCCCCGGGGGCTGGGGCCAACGTCCTGACTTTC. Its translation is CASSLYSPGAGANVLTF. The genes are TRBV5-6 and TRBJ2-6; tentative D call: TRBD2 (6 bases). CDR3 length: 17 amino acids. The germline gives CDR1 SGHDT, CDR2 YYEEEE. V lost 1 base to trimming and J lost 2 bases, with 13 bases between them.

The V call is TRBV6-5, the J call TRBJ2-3; tentatively, D is TRBD2 (7 bases). Germline CDR1 is MNHEY and CDR2 is SVGAGI. The CDR3 totals 15 residues. V shed 4 bases and J shed 2 bases, with 13 bases lying between them. This CDR3 reads CASSFGGPPTDTQYF. DNA for the CDR3: TGTGCCAGCAGTTTCGGGGGGCCTCCCACAGATACGCAGTATTTT.

The genes are TRBV6-6 and TRBJ1-6; 7 bases are shared with TRBD1. Germline values: CDR1 MNHNY, CDR2 SVGAGI (reference sequence). This CDR3 spans 13 amino acids. The junction had 5 bases not matched to a gene; V was cut back by 9 bases and J by 6 bases. The CDR3 nucleotides read TGTGCCAGTTCGACAGGGATTAATTCACCCCTCCACTTT. Translated, it gives CASSTGINSPLHF.

The chain has TRBV30 and TRBJ2-1, with a tentative D call TRBD1 (6 bases). The V gene's germline CDR1 is GTSNPN and CDR2 SVGIG (reference sequence). CDR3 size: 15 residues. The V end was cut by 0 bases, the J end by 0 bases, with 9 bases between. The CDR3 DNA reads TGTGCCTGGAGTGTAAAGGACAGCTCCTACAATGAGCAGTTCTTC. It encodes CAWSVKDSSYNEQFF.

On this clone: Other DNA sequences of this sample code for an identical CDR3. CDR3 sequence: CASSLRSTGELFF. DNA for the CDR3: TGTGCCAGCAGTTTACGTAGCACCGGGGAGCTGTTTTTT. The chain uses TRBV27 and TRBJ2-2; D unclear. From germline, CDR1 is MNHEY and CDR2 SMNVEV (reference sequence). V was cut by 2 bases and J by 4 bases, with 5 bases left in between. The CDR3 has 13 amino acids.

V is TRBV7-3 and J is TRBJ2-1; TRBD2 aligns across 10 bases. Germline V CDR1 and CDR2: SGHTA, FQGTGA. The V gene end was trimmed by 2 bases and the J gene end by 1 base; junction bases not matched to a gene: 11. The CDR3 is 19 residues long. The CDR3 DNA sequence: TGTGCCAGCAGCTTACTAGCGGGAGCCAGCCGGGGGTCCTACAATGAGCAGTTCTTC. It is translated as CASSLLAGASRGSYNEQFF.

The V call is TRBV7-9, the J call TRBJ2-1, with 13 bases fitting TRBD2. V trimming: 11 bases; J trimming: 9 bases; junction bases outside the gene matches: 10. The CDR3 totals 14 residues. Germline CDR1 SEHNR, CDR2 FQNEAQ (reference sequence). This CDR3 is CAGRGTSGMGEQFF. CDR3 nucleotides: TGTGCCGGAAGGGGGACTAGCGGGATGGGTGAGCAGTTCTTC.

This chain uses TRBV7-8 with TRBJ1-4; 7 bases are a match to TRBD1. The CDR3 runs to 17 residues. V shed 5 bases, J shed 4 bases, and the junction held 13 bases outside the gene matches. Germline CDR1 is SGHVS and CDR2 is FQNEAQ. The CDR3 region is CASSPRGLGQSNEKLFF. The CDR3 DNA sequence: TGTGCCAGCAGCCCAAGGGGGCTGGGACAGAGTAATGAAAAACTGTTTTTT.

This sequence joins TRBV6-5 and TRBJ2-1, with 7 bases aligning to TRBD2. Trimming removed 0 bases from V and 3 bases from J; junction bases left unmatched: 5. CDR1 MNHEY and CDR2 SVGAGI come from the germline V gene. This CDR3 has 16 amino acids. In nucleotides, the CDR3 is TGTGCCAGCAGTTACTCGAAGGGAGGGGTCTACAATGAGCAGTTCTTC. It specifies CASSYSKGGVYNEQFF.

This clone was observed a handful of times. The chain links TRBV5-6 to TRBJ1-5, with D hard to call. Between the trimmed V and J ends, which lost 2 bases and 5 bases, there was a span of 8 bases. The CDR3 runs to 13 residues. Germline CDR1 is SGHDT and CDR2 is YYEEEE. CDR3: CASSFGSHQPQHF. The CDR3 nucleotides are TGTGCCAGCAGCTTCGGGAGCCATCAGCCCCAGCATTTT.